A selection of T cell receptor beta chains follows, all from one sample in a study of cytomegalovirus exposure and HLA in healthy donors. The protocol was immunoSEQ multiplex PCR, while the TCRdb copy is restricted to in-frame clones and leaves out a portion. The table shows around 140,000 clones, with 82% occurring only once. Material for sequencing was PBMCs. The receptor set was obtained from a man aged 30 to 45 in good health and CMV-seropositive. The CDR3 runs from the conserved cysteine through the conserved F or W. The order of the fields is CDR3 length, J gene, D gene, clone size, V gene, CDR3 protein, CDR3 DNA. The D gene is left open where the match is weak. Size is omitted from some rows. Given values are once, few, many or a class for expanded clones.

cdr3_length: 15
j_call: TRBJ2-4
d_call: -
clone_size: few
v_call: TRBV6-6
cdr3_aa: CASSQPHGTQNIQYF
cdr3_nt: TGTGCCAGCAGCCAACCCCATGGGACTCAAAACATTCAGTACTTC

cdr3_length: 15
j_call: TRBJ2-7
d_call: -
clone_size: -
v_call: TRBV11-3
cdr3_aa: CASSLDSSGSYEQYF
cdr3_nt: TGTGCCAGCAGCTTAGATAGCTCAGGGTCCTACGAGCAGTACTTC

cdr3_length: 15
j_call: TRBJ2-2
d_call: -
clone_size: -
v_call: TRBV7-2
cdr3_aa: CASSFGGASTGELFF
cdr3_nt: TGTGCCAGCAGCTTTGGGGGCGCGTCCACCGGGGAGCTGTTTTTT

cdr3_length: 14
j_call: TRBJ2-1
d_call: TRBD1
clone_size: -
v_call: TRBV7-2
cdr3_aa: CASSFGDRDNEQFF
cdr3_nt: TGTGCCAGCAGCTTTGGGGACAGGGACAATGAGCAGTTCTTC

cdr3_length: 16
j_call: TRBJ2-5
d_call: -
clone_size: -
v_call: TRBV5-1
cdr3_aa: CASSLAGTRGQETQYF
cdr3_nt: TGCGCCAGCAGCTTGGCGGGGACGAGGGGGCAAGAGACCCAGTACTTC

cdr3_length: 14
j_call: TRBJ2-5
d_call: TRBD1
clone_size: -
v_call: TRBV5-1
cdr3_aa: CASSLGQGLETQYF
cdr3_nt: TGCGCCAGCAGCCTGGGACAGGGACTGGAGACCCAGTACTTC

cdr3_length: 15
j_call: TRBJ2-7
d_call: -
clone_size: -
v_call: TRBV27
cdr3_aa: CASSSAGRFEYEQYF
cdr3_nt: TGTGCCAGCAGTTCCGCCGGCAGGTTCGAGTACGAGCAGTACTTC

cdr3_length: 18
j_call: TRBJ2-2
d_call: TRBD2
clone_size: -
v_call: TRBV7-9
cdr3_aa: CASNTPSERGGLTGELFF
cdr3_nt: TGTGCCAGCAACACCCCAAGCGAGCGGGGGGGCCTAACCGGGGAGCTGTTTTTT

cdr3_length: 15
j_call: TRBJ1-2
d_call: TRBD1
clone_size: once
v_call: TRBV7-6
cdr3_aa: CASSAQPGTGNGYTF
cdr3_nt: TGTGCCAGCAGCGCCCAACCCGGGACAGGGAACGGCTACACCTTC

cdr3_length: 13
j_call: TRBJ2-3
d_call: TRBD1
clone_size: -
v_call: TRBV29-1
cdr3_aa: CSVGTGGTDTQYF
cdr3_nt: TGCAGCGTTGGGACAGGGGGAACAGATACGCAGTATTTT

cdr3_length: 14
j_call: TRBJ2-5
d_call: TRBD2
clone_size: -
v_call: TRBV19
cdr3_aa: CASSLAGIQETQYF
cdr3_nt: TGTGCCAGTAGTCTAGCGGGGATACAAGAGACCCAGTACTTC

cdr3_length: 17
j_call: TRBJ2-1
d_call: TRBD2
clone_size: -
v_call: TRBV18
cdr3_aa: CASSPSEAGVSYNEQFF
cdr3_nt: TGTGCCAGCTCACCATCGGAAGCGGGAGTATCCTACAATGAGCAGTTCTTC

cdr3_length: 16
j_call: TRBJ2-1
d_call: -
clone_size: -
v_call: TRBV5-1
cdr3_aa: CASSPGEGGAHNEQFF
cdr3_nt: TGCGCCAGCAGCCCGGGGGAGGGGGGGGCTCACAATGAGCAGTTCTTC

cdr3_length: 16
j_call: TRBJ2-7
d_call: TRBD2
clone_size: once
v_call: TRBV5-1
cdr3_aa: CASSLGLGLAVYEQYF
cdr3_nt: TGCGCCAGCAGCTTGGGCTTAGGACTAGCGGTCTACGAGCAGTACTTC

cdr3_length: 15
j_call: TRBJ2-1
d_call: -
clone_size: -
v_call: TRBV18
cdr3_aa: CASSPRDSGYNEQFF
cdr3_nt: TGTGCCAGCTCACCCCGGGACTCGGGGTACAATGAGCAGTTCTTC

cdr3_length: 15
j_call: TRBJ2-1
d_call: TRBD2
clone_size: -
v_call: TRBV6-5
cdr3_aa: CASFYTLAGVNEQFF
cdr3_nt: TGTGCCAGCTTCTATACGCTAGCGGGAGTAAATGAGCAGTTCTTC

cdr3_length: 14
j_call: TRBJ2-3
d_call: -
clone_size: -
v_call: TRBV19
cdr3_aa: CASSLQAPTDTQYF
cdr3_nt: TGTGCCAGTAGTCTCCAGGCCCCCACAGATACGCAGTATTTT

cdr3_length: 13
j_call: TRBJ2-7
d_call: -
clone_size: -
v_call: TRBV13
cdr3_aa: CASNKPGGDEQYF
cdr3_nt: TGTGCCAGCAATAAGCCCGGAGGGGACGAGCAGTACTTC

cdr3_length: 14
j_call: TRBJ2-7
d_call: TRBD1
clone_size: once
v_call: TRBV7-9
cdr3_aa: CASGLQGAGYEQYF
cdr3_nt: TGTGCCAGCGGACTACAGGGGGCCGGCTACGAGCAGTACTTC

cdr3_length: 15
j_call: TRBJ2-5
d_call: TRBD2
clone_size: -
v_call: TRBV15
cdr3_aa: CATSRDRTSVETQYF
cdr3_nt: TGTGCCACCAGCAGGGATAGGACTAGCGTGGAGACCCAGTACTTC

cdr3_length: 15
j_call: TRBJ2-1
d_call: TRBD2
clone_size: -
v_call: TRBV7-9
cdr3_aa: CASSLVLAGTNEQFF
cdr3_nt: TGTGCCAGCAGCTTAGTGCTAGCGGGGACCAATGAGCAGTTCTTC

cdr3_length: 15
j_call: TRBJ2-7
d_call: -
clone_size: -
v_call: TRBV28
cdr3_aa: CASSSRTTTISEQYF
cdr3_nt: TGTGCCAGCAGTTCTCGGACTACTACCATCTCGGAGCAGTACTTC

cdr3_length: 16
j_call: TRBJ2-2
d_call: -
clone_size: -
v_call: TRBV19
cdr3_aa: CASSIEDRTNTGELFF
cdr3_nt: TGTGCCAGTAGTATAGAAGACAGGACGAACACCGGGGAGCTGTTTTTT

cdr3_length: 16
j_call: TRBJ2-7
d_call: -
clone_size: once
v_call: TRBV28
cdr3_aa: CASSSPRGGRFDEQYF
cdr3_nt: TGTGCCAGCAGTTCGCCCCGCGGGGGCCGTTTTGACGAGCAGTACTTC

cdr3_length: 14
j_call: TRBJ2-3
d_call: TRBD1
clone_size: -
v_call: TRBV27
cdr3_aa: CASSRTGGADTQYF
cdr3_nt: TGTGCCAGCAGCAGGACAGGGGGGGCAGATACGCAGTATTTT

cdr3_length: 15
j_call: TRBJ2-3
d_call: -
clone_size: -
v_call: TRBV6-1
cdr3_aa: CASSLLASSTDTQYF
cdr3_nt: TGTGCCAGCAGTCTTCTAGCGTCTAGCACAGATACGCAGTATTTT

cdr3_length: 15
j_call: TRBJ1-1
d_call: TRBD1
clone_size: -
v_call: TRBV5-4
cdr3_aa: CASSTRTGMNTEAFF
cdr3_nt: TGTGCCAGCAGCACCCGGACAGGAATGAACACTGAAGCTTTCTTT

cdr3_length: 16
j_call: TRBJ2-3
d_call: TRBD2
clone_size: once
v_call: TRBV28
cdr3_aa: CASDPPGLAGSDTQYF
cdr3_nt: TGTGCCAGCGATCCACCGGGACTAGCGGGATCAGATACGCAGTATTTT

cdr3_length: 14
j_call: TRBJ2-7
d_call: TRBD1
clone_size: -
v_call: TRBV28
cdr3_aa: CASSTGQGTYEQYF
cdr3_nt: TGTGCCAGCAGCACGGGACAGGGGACCTACGAGCAGTACTTC

cdr3_length: 14
j_call: TRBJ2-1
d_call: TRBD2
clone_size: -
v_call: TRBV6-5
cdr3_aa: CASWTSGSGNEQFF
cdr3_nt: TGTGCCAGCTGGACTAGCGGGAGTGGGAATGAGCAGTTCTTC

cdr3_length: 14
j_call: TRBJ1-2
d_call: -
clone_size: -
v_call: TRBV6-5
cdr3_aa: CASSYSGGGGGYTF
cdr3_nt: TGTGCCAGCAGTTACTCCGGCGGGGGGGGTGGCTACACCTTC

cdr3_length: 13
j_call: TRBJ1-1
d_call: -
clone_size: -
v_call: TRBV7-3
cdr3_aa: CASSLREGTEAFF
cdr3_nt: TGTGCCAGCAGCTTAAGGGAGGGGACTGAAGCTTTCTTT

cdr3_length: 12
j_call: TRBJ1-4
d_call: TRBD1
clone_size: -
v_call: TRBV29-1
cdr3_aa: CSARGLNEKLFF
cdr3_nt: TGCAGCGCCAGGGGGCTTAATGAAAAACTGTTTTTT

cdr3_length: 12
j_call: TRBJ2-7
d_call: -
clone_size: once
v_call: TRBV29-1
cdr3_aa: CSVRSGSYEQYF
cdr3_nt: TGCAGCGTTCGGAGCGGCTCCTACGAGCAGTACTTC

cdr3_length: 14
j_call: TRBJ2-3
d_call: -
clone_size: -
v_call: TRBV19
cdr3_aa: CASSFPGLAYTQYF
cdr3_nt: TGTGCCAGTAGCTTTCCTGGGCTAGCTTATACGCAGTATTTT

cdr3_length: 17
j_call: TRBJ1-6
d_call: TRBD1
clone_size: -
v_call: TRBV4-1
cdr3_aa: CASSQRGRQGKNSPLHF
cdr3_nt: TGCGCCAGCAGCCAAAGAGGCCGACAGGGGAAGAATTCACCCCTCCACTTT

cdr3_length: 12
j_call: TRBJ1-4
d_call: -
clone_size: -
v_call: TRBV30
cdr3_aa: CAWSQGTEKLFF
cdr3_nt: TGTGCCTGGAGTCAGGGAACCGAAAAACTGTTTTTT

cdr3_length: 14
j_call: TRBJ2-5
d_call: -
clone_size: -
v_call: TRBV7-2
cdr3_aa: CASSFGLPLETQYF
cdr3_nt: TGTGCCAGCAGCTTTGGGCTGCCACTAGAGACCCAGTACTTC

cdr3_length: 18
j_call: TRBJ1-5
d_call: -
clone_size: -
v_call: TRBV4-1
cdr3_aa: CASSPRQVGNSSNQPQHF
cdr3_nt: TGCGCCAGCAGCCCCCGACAGGTCGGGAATAGCAGCAATCAGCCCCAGCATTTT

cdr3_length: 15
j_call: TRBJ2-5
d_call: -
clone_size: -
v_call: TRBV11-2
cdr3_aa: CASSLGTGQQETQYF
cdr3_nt: TGTGCCAGCAGCTTAGGCACAGGTCAACAAGAGACCCAGTACTTC

cdr3_length: 15
j_call: TRBJ2-1
d_call: TRBD1
clone_size: -
v_call: TRBV5-1
cdr3_aa: CASSLATGSYNEQFF
cdr3_nt: TGCGCCAGCAGCTTGGCGACAGGGTCTTACAATGAGCAGTTCTTC

cdr3_length: 15
j_call: TRBJ1-1
d_call: -
clone_size: few
v_call: TRBV10-3
cdr3_aa: CAISDPGRGSTEAFF
cdr3_nt: TGTGCCATCAGTGACCCTGGAAGGGGTAGTACTGAAGCTTTCTTT

cdr3_length: 14
j_call: TRBJ1-5
d_call: TRBD1
clone_size: -
v_call: TRBV4-1
cdr3_aa: CASSHWDSDQPQHF
cdr3_nt: TGCGCCAGCAGCCATTGGGACAGTGATCAGCCCCAGCATTTT

cdr3_length: 14
j_call: TRBJ2-7
d_call: -
clone_size: -
v_call: TRBV30
cdr3_aa: CAWSSYPPGGEQYF
cdr3_nt: TGTGCCTGGTCATCCTACCCCCCAGGGGGGGAGCAGTACTTC

cdr3_length: 16
j_call: TRBJ2-5
d_call: -
clone_size: -
v_call: TRBV13
cdr3_aa: CASSLSPGRQVETQYF
cdr3_nt: TGTGCCAGCAGCTTAAGTCCAGGGAGGCAAGTGGAGACCCAGTACTTC

cdr3_length: 14
j_call: TRBJ1-2
d_call: -
clone_size: -
v_call: TRBV18
cdr3_aa: CASSPPGHDYGYTF
cdr3_nt: TGTGCCAGCTCACCACCGGGACATGACTATGGCTACACCTTC

cdr3_length: 15
j_call: TRBJ2-1
d_call: TRBD2
clone_size: few
v_call: TRBV6-1
cdr3_aa: CASLSTSGTYNEQFF
cdr3_nt: TGTGCCAGCCTCTCGACTAGCGGGACTTACAATGAGCAGTTCTTC

cdr3_length: 15
j_call: TRBJ1-1
d_call: -
clone_size: -
v_call: TRBV4-2
cdr3_aa: CASSPEGRADLEAFF
cdr3_nt: TGTGCCAGCAGCCCGGAGGGTCGGGCAGACCTAGAAGCTTTCTTT

cdr3_length: 16
j_call: TRBJ2-5
d_call: -
clone_size: -
v_call: TRBV7-2
cdr3_aa: CASSIGRVPPGETQYF
cdr3_nt: TGTGCCAGCAGCATAGGGCGGGTCCCCCCGGGGGAGACCCAGTACTTC

cdr3_length: 16
j_call: TRBJ2-3
d_call: TRBD2
clone_size: -
v_call: TRBV6-5
cdr3_aa: CASSYSSSGGANTQYF
cdr3_nt: TGTGCCAGCAGTTACTCGAGTAGCGGGGGGGCCAATACGCAGTATTTT

cdr3_length: 15
j_call: TRBJ1-1
d_call: TRBD1
clone_size: -
v_call: TRBV5-1
cdr3_aa: CASSPGGQGDTEAFF
cdr3_nt: TGCGCCAGCAGCCCGGGTGGACAGGGGGACACTGAAGCTTTCTTT

cdr3_length: 14
j_call: TRBJ1-6
d_call: -
clone_size: -
v_call: TRBV10-2
cdr3_aa: CASSEAGSNSPLHF
cdr3_nt: TGCGCCAGCAGTGAGGCGGGCTCAAATTCACCCCTCCACTTT

cdr3_length: 15
j_call: TRBJ1-5
d_call: TRBD1
clone_size: -
v_call: TRBV28
cdr3_aa: CASSPLAGGGQPQHF
cdr3_nt: TGTGCCAGCAGTCCCCTCGCAGGGGGCGGTCAGCCCCAGCATTTT

cdr3_length: 15
j_call: TRBJ1-1
d_call: TRBD1
clone_size: -
v_call: TRBV19
cdr3_aa: CASSIGNRGPGEAFF
cdr3_nt: TGTGCCAGTAGTATTGGCAACAGGGGACCAGGCGAAGCTTTCTTT

cdr3_length: 16
j_call: TRBJ2-3
d_call: TRBD1
clone_size: -
v_call: TRBV6-1
cdr3_aa: CASSETGTGSTDTQYF
cdr3_nt: TGTGCCAGCAGTGAAACCGGGACAGGGAGCACAGATACGCAGTATTTT

cdr3_length: 16
j_call: TRBJ1-3
d_call: TRBD1
clone_size: -
v_call: TRBV10-3
cdr3_aa: CAISERQGYSGNTIYF
cdr3_nt: TGTGCCATCAGTGAGAGACAGGGTTACTCTGGAAACACCATATATTTT

cdr3_length: 11
j_call: TRBJ1-1
d_call: -
clone_size: -
v_call: TRBV20-1
cdr3_aa: CSARPGTEAFF
cdr3_nt: TGCAGTGCTAGACCGGGCACTGAAGCTTTCTTT

cdr3_length: 15
j_call: TRBJ1-5
d_call: -
clone_size: -
v_call: TRBV19
cdr3_aa: CASSMLEFSNQPQHF
cdr3_nt: TGTGCCAGTAGTATGTTAGAATTTAGCAATCAGCCCCAGCATTTT

cdr3_length: 13
j_call: TRBJ2-7
d_call: -
clone_size: -
v_call: TRBV5-1
cdr3_aa: CASSLGSSYEQYF
cdr3_nt: TGCGCCAGCAGCTTGGGCAGTTCCTACGAGCAGTACTTC

cdr3_length: 14
j_call: TRBJ2-7
d_call: -
clone_size: -
v_call: TRBV7-9
cdr3_aa: CASSPSDHSYEQYF
cdr3_nt: TGTGCCAGCAGTCCTAGCGATCACTCCTACGAGCAGTACTTC